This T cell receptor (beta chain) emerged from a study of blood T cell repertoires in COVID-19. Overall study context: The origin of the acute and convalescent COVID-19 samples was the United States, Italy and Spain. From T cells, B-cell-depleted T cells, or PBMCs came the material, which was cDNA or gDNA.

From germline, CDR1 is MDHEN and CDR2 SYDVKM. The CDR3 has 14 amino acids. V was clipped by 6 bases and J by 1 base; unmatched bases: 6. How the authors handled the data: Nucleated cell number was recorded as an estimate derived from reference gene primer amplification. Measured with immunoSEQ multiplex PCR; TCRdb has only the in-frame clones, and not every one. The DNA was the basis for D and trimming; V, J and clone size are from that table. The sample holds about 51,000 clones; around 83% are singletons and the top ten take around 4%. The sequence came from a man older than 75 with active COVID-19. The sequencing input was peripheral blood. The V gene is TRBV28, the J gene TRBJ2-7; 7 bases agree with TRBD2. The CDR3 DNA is TGTGCCAGCAGGGGGGGAGGGAAATCCTACGAGCAGTACTTC. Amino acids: CASRGGGKSYEQYF.